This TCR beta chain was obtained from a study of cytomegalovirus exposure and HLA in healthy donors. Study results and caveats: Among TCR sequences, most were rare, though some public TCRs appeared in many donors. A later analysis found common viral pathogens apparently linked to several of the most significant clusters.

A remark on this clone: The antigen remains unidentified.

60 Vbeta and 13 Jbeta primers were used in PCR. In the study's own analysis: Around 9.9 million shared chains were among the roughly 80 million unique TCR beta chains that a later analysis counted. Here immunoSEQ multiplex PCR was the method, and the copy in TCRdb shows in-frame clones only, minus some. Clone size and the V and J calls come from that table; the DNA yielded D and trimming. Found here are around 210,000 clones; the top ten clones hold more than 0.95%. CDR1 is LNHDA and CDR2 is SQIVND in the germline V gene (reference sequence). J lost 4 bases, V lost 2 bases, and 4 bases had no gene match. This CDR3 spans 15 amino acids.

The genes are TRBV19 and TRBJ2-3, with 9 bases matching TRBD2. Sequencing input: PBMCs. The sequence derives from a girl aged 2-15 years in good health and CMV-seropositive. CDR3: CASSILGGRADTQYF. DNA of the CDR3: TGTGCCAGTAGTATATTGGGCGGGAGGGCAGATACGCAGTATTTT.